This T cell receptor beta chain was observed in a study of early T cells in non-severe SARS-CoV-2 infection. This clonotype has at least ten counts. The CDR3 has 16 residues. Germline lookup yields CDR1 SGHTA and CDR2 FQGNSA. Trimming took off 5 bases at V and 0 bases at J, with 14 bases between the two ends. In TCRdb, the 5' RACE reads were re-called with MiXCR into one record per CDR3 protein. The data hold roughly 20,000 distinct CDR3 sequences, with about 4.8% observed a single time. This TCR was sampled from an adult who was a healthcare worker with PCR-confirmed SARS-CoV-2 infection or an uninfected control (not recorded which). Source material: whole blood. V usage is TRBV7-2 and J usage is TRBJ2-1, with D perhaps matching TRBD2 (5 bases). CDR3 residues: CASSAQTGSSYNEQFF. CDR3 bases: TGTGCCAGCAGCGCACAGACTGGGAGCTCCTACAATGAGCAGTTCTTC.